A selection of T cell receptor beta chains follows, all from one sample in a study of PD-L1 blockade in urothelial cancer. Profiled with immunoSEQ multiplex PCR; TCRdb holds only in-frame clones, not every one. The profile shows tens of thousands of clones, around 91% of them singletons. The source was PBMCs, collected around atezolizumab (anti-PD-L1) treatment. Receptors were obtained from a man between 60 and 70 years old with urothelial cancer. CDR3s include the opening cysteine and the closing phenylalanine or tryptophan. Each record gives: D gene, V gene, clone size, J gene, CDR3 DNA, CDR3 protein. The D gene is left open where the match is weak. Clone size is given for some rows only: seen once, a few or many times, or a class if the clone is expanded.

d_gene: TRBD1
v_gene: TRBV5-1
abundance: NA
j_gene: TRBJ2-2
CDR3nt: TGCGCCAGCAGGTCGCCTGGGACAGCAAACACCGGGGAGCTGTTTTTT
CDR3aa: CASRSPGTANTGELFF

d_gene: TRBD1
v_gene: TRBV10-3
abundance: NA
j_gene: TRBJ2-5
CDR3nt: TGTGCCCTTGGGGACAGGGCTTCTTCTAACCAAGAGACCCAGTACTTC
CDR3aa: CALGDRASSNQETQYF

d_gene: TRBD1
v_gene: TRBV6-1
abundance: NA
j_gene: TRBJ2-7
CDR3nt: TGTGCCAGCAGTGAAGGAGTATCAGGGGGGCAGTACTTC
CDR3aa: CASSEGVSGGQYF

d_gene: NA
v_gene: TRBV5-1
abundance: NA
j_gene: TRBJ2-5
CDR3nt: TGCGCCAGCAGGCGAGCCCCGCGGGACCAAGAGACCCAGTACTTC
CDR3aa: CASRRAPRDQETQYF

d_gene: TRBD2
v_gene: TRBV27
abundance: once
j_gene: TRBJ2-5
CDR3nt: TGTGCCAGCAGTCCTCGACTAGCGGGGGGGCCCGAGACCCAGTACTTC
CDR3aa: CASSPRLAGGPETQYF

d_gene: TRBD1
v_gene: TRBV5-1
abundance: NA
j_gene: TRBJ1-1
CDR3nt: TGCGCCAGCAGCTTGGGCCCTAGACAGGGGAACACTGAAGCTTTCTTT
CDR3aa: CASSLGPRQGNTEAFF

d_gene: TRBD1
v_gene: TRBV29-1
abundance: NA
j_gene: TRBJ2-2
CDR3nt: TGCAGCGTTGCATACGGACAGGGTGACGGGGAGCTGTTTTTT
CDR3aa: CSVAYGQGDGELFF

d_gene: NA
v_gene: TRBV5-4
abundance: NA
j_gene: TRBJ1-2
CDR3nt: TGTGCCAGCAGCGATAAAAAAGGACAGCAATATGGCTACACCTTC
CDR3aa: CASSDKKGQQYGYTF

d_gene: TRBD2
v_gene: TRBV5-1
abundance: NA
j_gene: TRBJ2-3
CDR3nt: TGCGCCAGCAGCCTGGAGCTAGCGGGAAGTCAGTATTTT
CDR3aa: CASSLELAGSQYF

d_gene: TRBD1
v_gene: TRBV27
abundance: NA
j_gene: TRBJ2-2
CDR3nt: TGTGCCAGCAGTTTGAACAGGGGCCTAACCGGGGAGCTGTTTTTT
CDR3aa: CASSLNRGLTGELFF

d_gene: TRBD1
v_gene: TRBV25-1
abundance: NA
j_gene: TRBJ2-7
CDR3nt: TGTGCCAGCAGTACACGGACAGGGACCTACGAGCAGTACTTC
CDR3aa: CASSTRTGTYEQYF

d_gene: NA
v_gene: TRBV21-1
abundance: NA
j_gene: TRBJ1-2
CDR3nt: TGTGCCAGCAGCAAAGTCTCGTTAGGGACAAAATGGTATGGCTACACCTTC
CDR3aa: CASSKVSLGTKWYGYTF

d_gene: NA
v_gene: TRBV7-2
abundance: NA
j_gene: TRBJ2-7
CDR3nt: TGTGCCAGCAGATACAGTCCCTCCTACGAGCAGTACTTC
CDR3aa: CASRYSPSYEQYF

d_gene: TRBD1
v_gene: TRBV4-2
abundance: NA
j_gene: TRBJ1-2
CDR3nt: TGTGCCAGCAGCCAACCAGACAGGGAGTTGAACTATGGCTACACCTTC
CDR3aa: CASSQPDRELNYGYTF

d_gene: NA
v_gene: TRBV2
abundance: once
j_gene: TRBJ1-1
CDR3nt: TGTGCCAGCAGGCGGGTGGACACTGAAGCTTTCTTT
CDR3aa: CASRRVDTEAFF

d_gene: NA
v_gene: TRBV11-2
abundance: NA
j_gene: TRBJ1-5
CDR3nt: TGTGCCAGCAGCGAATCCACAGGGCCCAATCAGCCCCAGCATTTT
CDR3aa: CASSESTGPNQPQHF

d_gene: NA
v_gene: TRBV11-2
abundance: NA
j_gene: TRBJ2-7
CDR3nt: TGTGCCAGCAGCCCGTCGGCGGTCTACGAGCAGTACTTC
CDR3aa: CASSPSAVYEQYF

d_gene: NA
v_gene: TRBV5-1
abundance: NA
j_gene: TRBJ1-1
CDR3nt: TGCGCCAGCAGCCCGGTGGGAGGGAACACTGAAGCTTTCTTT
CDR3aa: CASSPVGGNTEAFF

d_gene: NA
v_gene: TRBV4-3
abundance: NA
j_gene: TRBJ2-3
CDR3nt: TGCGCCAGCAGCCAACGGGGAAACACAGATACGCAGTATTTT
CDR3aa: CASSQRGNTDTQYF

d_gene: TRBD2
v_gene: TRBV5-1
abundance: few
j_gene: TRBJ2-3
CDR3nt: TGCGCCAGCAGCTTCCAGGGAGGGTCAGATACGCAGTATTTT
CDR3aa: CASSFQGGSDTQYF

d_gene: TRBD2
v_gene: TRBV4-3
abundance: once
j_gene: TRBJ2-1
CDR3nt: TGCGCCAGCAGCCAAACAACCCAAGCGGGGGGGCCGAATGAGCAGTTCTTC
CDR3aa: CASSQTTQAGGPNEQFF

d_gene: NA
v_gene: TRBV7-6
abundance: NA
j_gene: TRBJ1-2
CDR3nt: TGTGCCAGCAGCTTCACAGGCTATGGCTACACCTTC
CDR3aa: CASSFTGYGYTF

d_gene: NA
v_gene: TRBV11-2
abundance: NA
j_gene: TRBJ1-2
CDR3nt: TGTGCCAGCAGCTTAGGGGGGGAAACACCCCGGGGGTTTAGCTATGGCTACACCTTC
CDR3aa: CASSLGGETPRGFSYGYTF

d_gene: TRBD2
v_gene: TRBV27
abundance: once
j_gene: TRBJ2-5
CDR3nt: TGTGCCAGCATTGGGACTAGCGGCGGGACCCAGTACTTC
CDR3aa: CASIGTSGGTQYF

d_gene: NA
v_gene: TRBV4-3
abundance: NA
j_gene: TRBJ1-1
CDR3nt: TGCGCCAGCAGCCGCGGCCTGGGAGGCACTGAAGCTTTCTTT
CDR3aa: CASSRGLGGTEAFF

d_gene: NA
v_gene: TRBV28
abundance: NA
j_gene: TRBJ2-7
CDR3nt: TGTGCCAGCAGCCTTCGTAGCTCCTACGAGCAGTACTTC
CDR3aa: CASSLRSSYEQYF

d_gene: TRBD1
v_gene: TRBV2
abundance: NA
j_gene: TRBJ1-5
CDR3nt: TGTGCCAGCACCATGGGACAGGGACGGCAGCCCCAGCATTTT
CDR3aa: CASTMGQGRQPQHF

d_gene: TRBD1
v_gene: TRBV11-2
abundance: NA
j_gene: TRBJ2-3
CDR3nt: TGTGCCAGCAGCTTAGGAGGGACAGGGATGGATACGCAGTATTTT
CDR3aa: CASSLGGTGMDTQYF

d_gene: TRBD2
v_gene: TRBV7-2
abundance: NA
j_gene: TRBJ2-1
CDR3nt: TGTGCCAGCAGCTTTCGAGGACTAGATAGTGTGCAGTTCTTC
CDR3aa: CASSFRGLDSVQFF

d_gene: NA
v_gene: TRBV5-6
abundance: NA
j_gene: TRBJ2-7
CDR3nt: TGTGCCAGCAGCAAGCTTCAGGGGTTCTACGAGCAGTACTTC
CDR3aa: CASSKLQGFYEQYF

d_gene: TRBD2
v_gene: TRBV9
abundance: NA
j_gene: TRBJ2-3
CDR3nt: TGTGCCAGTGGGGGTAGCGGGAGTCAGCCCACAGATACGCAGTATTTT
CDR3aa: CASGGSGSQPTDTQYF

d_gene: NA
v_gene: TRBV7-2
abundance: NA
j_gene: TRBJ2-3
CDR3nt: TGTGCCAGCAGCTCCTCTAGTGCTACGCAGTATTTT
CDR3aa: CASSSSSATQYF

d_gene: TRBD2
v_gene: TRBV4-2
abundance: once
j_gene: TRBJ2-5
CDR3nt: TGTGCCAGCAGCCAAGGACAACTAGCGGGGGGGGAGGAGACCCAGTACTTC
CDR3aa: CASSQGQLAGGEETQYF

d_gene: TRBD1
v_gene: TRBV18
abundance: NA
j_gene: TRBJ2-7
CDR3nt: TGTGCCAGCTCACCCCAGACAGGGATCTACGAGCAGTACTTC
CDR3aa: CASSPQTGIYEQYF

d_gene: TRBD2
v_gene: TRBV18
abundance: NA
j_gene: TRBJ2-3
CDR3nt: TGTGCCAGCTCACCAATGCTAGCGGATCAAAGTGGTACGCAGTATTTT
CDR3aa: CASSPMLADQSGTQYF

d_gene: TRBD2
v_gene: TRBV4-2
abundance: once
j_gene: TRBJ2-2
CDR3nt: TGTGCCAGCAGCCAAGCGCCGGGACTAGCGGGGATAGACACCGGGGAGCTGTTTTTT
CDR3aa: CASSQAPGLAGIDTGELFF

d_gene: TRBD1
v_gene: TRBV11-3
abundance: NA
j_gene: TRBJ2-7
CDR3nt: TGTGCCAGCAGCGCCGGACAGGGCAGCTCCTACGAGCAGTACTTC
CDR3aa: CASSAGQGSSYEQYF

d_gene: NA
v_gene: TRBV4-1
abundance: NA
j_gene: TRBJ2-3
CDR3nt: TGCGCCAGCAGCCAAGGTAGAACTAGGACGCCCGATACGCAGTATTTT
CDR3aa: CASSQGRTRTPDTQYF

d_gene: TRBD2
v_gene: TRBV7-3
abundance: NA
j_gene: TRBJ2-3
CDR3nt: TGTGCCAGCAGCAACCTCGGGACTAGCGGGGGGGCCGAGGAGGGAGATACGCAGTATTTT
CDR3aa: CASSNLGTSGGAEEGDTQYF

d_gene: TRBD1
v_gene: TRBV10-1
abundance: NA
j_gene: TRBJ1-4
CDR3nt: TGCGCCAGCAGTCCGACGGGACAGGATGAAAAACTGTTTTTT
CDR3aa: CASSPTGQDEKLFF

d_gene: NA
v_gene: TRBV7-2
abundance: NA
j_gene: TRBJ2-3
CDR3nt: TGTGCCAGCAGCTCGGGCGTTCTCCCAGGGGATACGCAGTATTTT
CDR3aa: CASSSGVLPGDTQYF

d_gene: NA
v_gene: TRBV7-2
abundance: few
j_gene: TRBJ2-1
CDR3nt: TGTGCCAGCAGCCAAGGGCTAGCGTACAATGAGCAGTTCTTC
CDR3aa: CASSQGLAYNEQFF